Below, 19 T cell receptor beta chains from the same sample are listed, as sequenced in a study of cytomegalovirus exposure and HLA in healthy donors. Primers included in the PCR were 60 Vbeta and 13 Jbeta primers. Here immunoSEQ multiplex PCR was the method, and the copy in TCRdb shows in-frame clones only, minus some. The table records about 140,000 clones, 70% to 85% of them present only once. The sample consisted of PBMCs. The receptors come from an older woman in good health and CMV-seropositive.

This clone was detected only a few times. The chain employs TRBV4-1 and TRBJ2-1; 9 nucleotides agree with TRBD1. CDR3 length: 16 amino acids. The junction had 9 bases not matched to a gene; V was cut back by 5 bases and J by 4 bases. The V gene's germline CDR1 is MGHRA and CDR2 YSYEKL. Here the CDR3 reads CASSAGQGTLYNEQFF. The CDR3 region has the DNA TGCGCCAGCAGCGCGGGACAGGGCACCCTGTACAATGAGCAGTTCTTC.

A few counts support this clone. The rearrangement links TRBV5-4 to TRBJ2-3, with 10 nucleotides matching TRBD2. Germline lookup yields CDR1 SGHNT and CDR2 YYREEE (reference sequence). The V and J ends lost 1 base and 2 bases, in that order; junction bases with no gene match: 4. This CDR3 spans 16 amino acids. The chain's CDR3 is CASSLPGTSDTDTQYF. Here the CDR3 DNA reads TGTGCCAGCAGCTTGCCGGGGACTAGCGACACAGATACGCAGTATTTT.

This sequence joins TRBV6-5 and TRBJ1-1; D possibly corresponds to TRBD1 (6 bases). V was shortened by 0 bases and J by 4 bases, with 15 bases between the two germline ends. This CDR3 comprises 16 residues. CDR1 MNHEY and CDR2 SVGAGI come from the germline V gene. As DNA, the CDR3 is TGTGCCAGCAGTTACTCCCCACAGGGCGAGGGCACTGAAGCTTTCTTT. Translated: CASSYSPQGEGTEAFF.

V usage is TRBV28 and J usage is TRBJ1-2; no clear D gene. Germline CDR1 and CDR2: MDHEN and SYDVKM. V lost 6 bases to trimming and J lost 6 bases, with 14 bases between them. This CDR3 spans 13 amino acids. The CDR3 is CASSPAGNNGYTF. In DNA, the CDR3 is TGTGCCAGCAGCCCCGCGGGGAATAATGGCTACACCTTC.

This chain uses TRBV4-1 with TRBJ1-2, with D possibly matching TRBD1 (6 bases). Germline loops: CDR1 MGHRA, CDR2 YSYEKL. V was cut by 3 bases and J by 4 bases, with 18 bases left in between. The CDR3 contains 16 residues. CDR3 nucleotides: TGCGCCAGCAGCCAGTTAAACAGGGAAACCTTCTATGGCTACACCTTC. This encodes CASSQLNRETFYGYTF.

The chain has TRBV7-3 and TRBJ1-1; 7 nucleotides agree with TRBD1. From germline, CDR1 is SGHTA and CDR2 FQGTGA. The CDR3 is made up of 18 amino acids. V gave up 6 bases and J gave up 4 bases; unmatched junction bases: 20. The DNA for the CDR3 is TGTGCCAGCAGGCCTCTCACAGGGGCCAACCGATCCCGCACTGAAGCTTTCTTT. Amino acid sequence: CASRPLTGANRSRTEAFF. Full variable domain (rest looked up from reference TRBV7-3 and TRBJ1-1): GAGVSQTPSNKVTEKGKYVELRCDPISGHTALYWYRQSLGQGPEFLIYFQGTGAADDSGLPNDRFFAVRPEGSVSTLKIQRTERGDSAVYLCASRPLTGANRSRTEAFFGQGTRLTVV.

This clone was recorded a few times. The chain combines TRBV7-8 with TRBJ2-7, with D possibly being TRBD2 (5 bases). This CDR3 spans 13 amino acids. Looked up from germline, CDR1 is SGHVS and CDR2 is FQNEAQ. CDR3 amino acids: CADAIARDYEQYF. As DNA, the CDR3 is TGTGCGGACGCCATAGCGAGAGACTACGAGCAGTACTTC.

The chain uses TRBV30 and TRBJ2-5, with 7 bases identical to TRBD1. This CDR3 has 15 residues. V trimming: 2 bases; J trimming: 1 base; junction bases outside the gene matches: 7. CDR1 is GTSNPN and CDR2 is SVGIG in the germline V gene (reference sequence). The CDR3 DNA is TGTGCCTGGAGTCCGGGACAGTCCGGCCAAGAGACCCAGTACTTC. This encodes CAWSPGQSGQETQYF. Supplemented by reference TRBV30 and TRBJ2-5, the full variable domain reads SQTIHQWPATLVQPVGSPLSLECTVEGTSNPNLYWYRQAAGRGLQLLFYSVGIGQISSEVPQNLSASRPQDRQFILSSKKLLLSDSGFYLCAWSPGQSGQETQYFGPGTRLLVL.

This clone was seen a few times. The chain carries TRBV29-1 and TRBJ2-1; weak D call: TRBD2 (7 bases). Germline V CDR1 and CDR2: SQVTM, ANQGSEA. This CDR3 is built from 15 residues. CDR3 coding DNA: TGCAGACGAAGAGCGGGACACAACTCCTACAATGAGCAGTTCTTC. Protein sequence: CRRRAGHNSYNEQFF.

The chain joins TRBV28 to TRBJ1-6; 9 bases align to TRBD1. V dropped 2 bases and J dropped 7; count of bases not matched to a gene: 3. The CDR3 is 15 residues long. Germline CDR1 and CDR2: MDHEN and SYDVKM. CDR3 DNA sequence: TGTGCCAGCAGTTTAGGGGACAGGGCAAATTCACCCCTCCACTTT. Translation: CASSLGDRANSPLHF. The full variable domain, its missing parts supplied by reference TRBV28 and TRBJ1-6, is DVKVTQSSRYLVKRTGEKVFLECVQDMDHENMFWYRQDPGLGLRLIYFSYDVKMKEKGDIPEGYSVSREKKERFSLILESASTNQTSMYLCASSLGDRANSPLHFGNGTRLTVT.

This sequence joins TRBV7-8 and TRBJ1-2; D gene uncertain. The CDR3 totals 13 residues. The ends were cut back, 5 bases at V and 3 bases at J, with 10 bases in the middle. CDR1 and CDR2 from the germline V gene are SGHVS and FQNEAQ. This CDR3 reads CASSQNYDYGYTF. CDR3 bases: TGTGCCAGCAGCCAGAACTACGACTATGGCTACACCTTC.

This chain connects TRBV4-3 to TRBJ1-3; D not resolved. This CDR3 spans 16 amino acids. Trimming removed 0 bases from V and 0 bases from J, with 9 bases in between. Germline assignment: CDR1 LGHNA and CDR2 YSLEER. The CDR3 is CASSQDQRFSGNTIYF. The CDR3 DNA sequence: TGCGCCAGCAGCCAAGATCAACGGTTCTCTGGAAACACCATATATTTT.

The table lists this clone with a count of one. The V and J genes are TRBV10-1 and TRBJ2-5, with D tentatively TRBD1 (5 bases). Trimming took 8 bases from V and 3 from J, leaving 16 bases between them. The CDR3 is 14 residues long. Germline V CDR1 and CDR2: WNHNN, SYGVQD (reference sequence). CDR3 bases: TGCGCCAGCTTCAGACAGAGCGTAAAAGAGACCCAGTACTTC. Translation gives CASFRQSVKETQYF.

The CDR3 loop is CASSRNGGNQPQHF. In DNA form, the CDR3 reads TGTGCCAGCAGCCGGAACGGGGGCAATCAGCCCCAGCATTTT. The chain employs TRBV11-2 and TRBJ1-5; D is undetermined. V dropped 5 bases and J dropped 2 bases, with 10 bases sitting between them. The CDR3 is 14 amino acids. Germline values: CDR1 SGHAT, CDR2 FQNNGV.

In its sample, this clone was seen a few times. CDR3 nucleotides: TGCGCCAGCAGGAAGGCAGGGGGCGTGACCTACGAGCAGTACTTC. Encoded protein: CASRKAGGVTYEQYF. The rearrangement joins TRBV23-1 to TRBJ2-7; 8 nucleotides match TRBD1. TRBV23-1 is identified as an open reading frame with a role that is uncertain. Trimming took 6 bases from V and 2 from J; bases not matched to a gene: 9. The CDR3 spans 15 residues.

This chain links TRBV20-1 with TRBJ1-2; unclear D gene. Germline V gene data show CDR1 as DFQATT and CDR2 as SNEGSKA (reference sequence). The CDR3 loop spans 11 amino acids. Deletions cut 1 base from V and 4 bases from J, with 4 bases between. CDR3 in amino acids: CSARVGYGYTF. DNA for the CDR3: TGCAGTGCTAGAGTCGGCTATGGCTACACCTTC.

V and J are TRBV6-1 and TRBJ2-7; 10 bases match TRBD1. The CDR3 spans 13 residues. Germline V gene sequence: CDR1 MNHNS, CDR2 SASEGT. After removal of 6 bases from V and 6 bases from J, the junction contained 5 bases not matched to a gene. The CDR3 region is CASRKGQGSEQYF. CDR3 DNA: TGTGCCAGCAGAAAGGGACAGGGGAGCGAGCAGTACTTC.

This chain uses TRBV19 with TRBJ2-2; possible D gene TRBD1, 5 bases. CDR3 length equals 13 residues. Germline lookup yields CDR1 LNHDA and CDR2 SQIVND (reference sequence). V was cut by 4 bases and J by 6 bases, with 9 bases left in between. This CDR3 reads CASSSRVPGELFF. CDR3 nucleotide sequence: TGTGCCAGTAGTAGCAGGGTCCCCGGGGAGCTGTTTTTT. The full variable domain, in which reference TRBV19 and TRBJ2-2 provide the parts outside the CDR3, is DGGITQSPKYLFRKEGQNVTLSCEQNLNHDAMYWYRQDPGQGLRLIYYSQIVNDFQKGDIAEGYSVSREKKESFPLTVTSAQKNPTAFYLCASSSRVPGELFFGEGSRLTVL.

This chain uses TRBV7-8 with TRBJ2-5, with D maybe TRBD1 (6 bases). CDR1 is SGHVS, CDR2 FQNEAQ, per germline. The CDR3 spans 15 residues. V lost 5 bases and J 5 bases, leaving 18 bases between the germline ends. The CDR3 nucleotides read TGTGCCAGCAGCCTTATAGGACAGTTGGCGGAGACCCAGTACTTC. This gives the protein CASSLIGQLAETQYF.